A single sample gave rise to the 18 T cell receptor beta chains below, sequenced in a study of immune heterogeneity within non-small cell lung tumors. Multiplex PCR employing 32 V and 13 J primers generated amplicons of the TCR beta CDR3. TCRdb ran MiXCR on the multiplex PCR reads and lists one entry per CDR3 protein. The data hold about 1,900 distinct CDR3 sequences, with about 46% observed a single time. Bulk tumor genomic DNA, around 600 ng per sample, was the template. Biopsies that were spaced far apart were taken, several per primary tumor, during surgery. The cohort was untreated, with newly diagnosed non-small cell lung cancer undergoing curative surgery. The sequenced material came from lung tumor tissue. The origin of the receptors is a man between 65 and 85 years old with non-small cell lung cancer.

The gene calls are TRBV18 and TRBJ2-3; D is uncertain. V lost 3 bases and J 5 bases, leaving 3 bases between the germline ends. The germline CDR1 and CDR2 sequences are KGHSH and LQKENI. CDR3 size: 11 residues. This chain's CDR3 is CASSPGDTQYF. CDR3 DNA: TGTGCCAGCTCACCTGGAGATACGCAGTATTTT.

The V and J genes are TRBV9 and TRBJ2-1; 10 positions agree with TRBD2. Losses at the gene ends were 3 bases for V and 7 bases for J; bases not matched to a gene: 10. The germline CDR1 and CDR2 sequences are SGDLS and YYNGEE. The CDR3 consists of 16 residues. CDR3: CASSELKLAGRNEQFF. The CDR3 nucleotides read TGTGCCAGCAGCGAACTTAAACTAGCGGGGAGGAATGAGCAGTTCTTC.

CDR3 in amino acids: CASSQYRGGGTQYF. The CDR3 nucleotides read TGTGCCAGCAGTCAATACAGGGGCGGTGGGACCCAGTACTTC. The chain recombines TRBV28 with TRBJ2-5; 7 bases map to TRBD1. V lost 5 bases, J lost 7 bases, and 10 bases stayed unmatched. CDR1 is MDHEN and CDR2 is SYDVKM in the germline V gene. The CDR3 sequence is 14 residues long.

This sequence joins TRBV7-8 and TRBJ2-7; D not resolved. V was cut by 2 bases and J by 3 bases, with 5 bases left in between. The CDR3 extends over 12 amino acids. Germline CDR1 and CDR2: SGHVS and FQNEAQ. The CDR3 reads CASSLISYEQYF. CDR3 bases: TGTGCCAGCAGCTTAATCAGCTACGAGCAGTACTTC.

This clonotype came up once. The V and J genes are TRBV7-9 and TRBJ1-5; possible D gene TRBD1, 5 bases. V was clipped by 1 base and J by 7 bases, with 14 bases between them. The germline CDR1 and CDR2 sequences are SEHNR and FQNEAQ (reference sequence). The CDR3 contains 15 residues. The CDR3 DNA reads as TGTGCCAGCAGCTTAGACGGGGGTAGTAGGCAGCCCCAGCATTTT. It translates to CASSLDGGSRQPQHF.

The rearrangement uses TRBV7-9 and TRBJ2-7; perhaps TRBD2 as D (6 bases). V lost 3 bases and J 0 bases, leaving 9 bases between the germline ends. This CDR3 has 14 amino acids. CDR1 SEHNR and CDR2 FQNEAQ come from the germline V gene (reference sequence). Written as DNA, the CDR3 is TGTGCCAGCAGCTTCATCGGGGGCTCCTACGAGCAGTACTTC. Translated: CASSFIGGSYEQYF. The variable domain in full, with the rest retrieved from reference TRBV7-9 and TRBJ2-7, is DTGVSQNPRHKITKRGQNVTFRCDPISEHNRLYWYRQTLGQGPEFLTYFQNEAQLEKSRLLSDRFSAERPKGSFSTLEIQRTEQGDSAMYLCASSFIGGSYEQYFGPGTRLTVT.

The sample holds a few counts of this clonotype. J is TRBJ2-1 and V is TRBV27; 7 nucleotides agree with TRBD2. Losses at the gene ends were 2 bases for V and 5 bases for J; bases not matched to a gene: 0. Per the germline V gene, CDR1 is MNHEY and CDR2 is SMNVEV (reference sequence). CDR3 size: 13 residues. The chain's CDR3 is CASSLAGDNEQFF. CDR3 DNA: TGTGCCAGCAGTTTAGCGGGGGACAATGAGCAGTTCTTC.

This clonotype turned up a few times. CDR3 protein: CASSGRREDTQYF. CDR3 nucleotide sequence: TGTGCCAGCAGCGGGCGGAGGGAAGATACGCAGTATTTT. The chain has TRBV9 and TRBJ2-3; possible D gene TRBD2, 6 bases. CDR3 size: 13 residues. The V end was cut by 3 bases, the J end by 5 bases, with 10 bases between. Per germline, CDR1 SGDLS and CDR2 YYNGEE.

This clonotype has a handful of counts. J is TRBJ2-1 and V is TRBV7-3, with D possibly called TRBD1 or TRBD2 (5 bases each). The CDR3 sequence is 14 residues long. V shed 5 bases and J shed 10 bases, with 18 bases lying between them. Germline CDR1 and CDR2: SGHTA and FQGTGA. The chain's CDR3 is CASSGGPTNVEQFF. CDR3 sequence (DNA): TGTGCCAGCAGCGGGGGACCGACCAATGTAGAGCAGTTCTTC.

CDR3 nucleotide sequence: TGTGCCATCAGTGAGGCCCCCGGCCGGGGGACAGATACGCAGTATTTT. Translation gives CAISEAPGRGTDTQYF. The rearrangement links TRBV10-3 to TRBJ2-3; D might be TRBD2 (6 bases). CDR1 and CDR2 from the germline V gene are ENHRY and SYGVKD. Deletions cut 2 bases from V and 3 bases from J, with 15 bases between. The CDR3 covers 16 residues.

The chain uses TRBV11-2 and TRBJ2-2, with D possibly matching TRBD1 (5 bases). The V gene lost 0 bases and the J gene lost 5 bases, with 13 bases spanning the gap. Germline CDR1 SGHAT, CDR2 FQNNGV. The CDR3 totals 16 residues. The CDR3 DNA sequence: TGTGCCAGCAGCTTAGATGCTCAGGGCTGGACCGGGGAGCTGTTTTTT. This sequence encodes CASSLDAQGWTGELFF.

The chain joins TRBV12-3 or TRBV12-4 to TRBJ2-5; 13 bases are shared with TRBD2. This CDR3 contains 15 residues. V lost 8 bases to trimming and J lost 9 bases; unmatched junction nucleotides: 12. CDR3 sequence: CASQPTSGGGGAQYF. CDR3 bases: TGTGCCAGCCAGCCAACTAGCGGGGGGGGCGGGGCCCAGTACTTC.

The genes are TRBV7-9 and TRBJ2-1; D possibly uses TRBD1 or TRBD2 (5 bases each). The germline gives CDR1 SEHNR, CDR2 FQNEAQ (reference sequence). Deletions cut 4 bases from V and 15 bases from J, with 16 bases between. The CDR3 runs 12 residues. CDR3 sequence reads: CASSSGLGDVFF. Written as DNA, the CDR3 is TGTGCCAGCAGCTCCGGACTGGGGGACGTGTTCTTC.

This clonotype was seen only a few times. The rearrangement uses TRBV3-1 and TRBJ1-2; the match to TRBD1 covers 12 bases. The CDR3 sequence is 16 residues long. Germline CDR1 reads LGHDT; CDR2 reads YNNKEL (reference sequence). V trimming: 1 base; J trimming: 4 bases; junction bases outside the gene matches: 4. CDR3: CASSQAPGQGAYGYTF. The CDR3 DNA is TGTGCCAGCAGCCAAGCCCCGGGACAGGGGGCCTATGGCTACACCTTC.

The rearrangement uses TRBV19 and TRBJ2-1; D is uncertain. V was cut by 3 bases and J by 0 bases, with 15 bases left in between. Germline CDR1 is LNHDA and CDR2 is SQIVND (reference sequence). The CDR3 length is 17 residues. CDR3 nucleotide sequence: TGTGCCAGTAGTATTGGGCGGCAACTGAGCTCCTACAATGAGCAGTTCTTC. It encodes CASSIGRQLSSYNEQFF.

This clonotype was observed a handful of times. The V gene is TRBV20-1, the J gene TRBJ2-7; no definite D call. The CDR3 has 14 residues. V was shortened by 2 bases and J by 3 bases, with 14 bases between the two germline ends. Germline CDR1 DFQATT, CDR2 SNEGSKA (reference sequence). The CDR3 reads CSARNGLGVYEQYF. The CDR3 DNA follows: TGCAGTGCTAGAAATGGCTTGGGTGTCTACGAGCAGTACTTC.

This clonotype was seen only a few times. This sequence joins TRBV19 and TRBJ2-7; D remains unclear. V gave up 4 bases and J gave up 1 base, with 8 bases separating them. From germline, CDR1 is LNHDA and CDR2 SQIVND (reference sequence). The CDR3 runs to 13 residues. In DNA form, the CDR3 reads TGTGCCAGTAGTACCGGAAGTTCCTACGAGCAGTACTTC. Translating it yields CASSTGSSYEQYF.

As for this clonotype: One end of the junction does not line up with germline, which may come from a read error. The chain employs TRBV2 and TRBJ2-7; maybe TRBD1 (6 bases). Germline values: CDR1 SNHLY, CDR2 FYNNEI. The CDR3 has 14 amino acids. The CDR3 nucleotides read TGTGCCAGCAGTCGGACAGAAGAGCTCTACGAGCGGTACTTC. Protein sequence: CASSRTEELYERYF.